The source of this TCR beta chain is a study of T cell responses to AZD1222 COVID-19 vaccine. Sequencing used immunoSEQ multiplex PCR; TCRdb keeps in-frame clones, though not all of them. The table records 85,000 to 95,000 clones, 70% to 90% of them present only once. V was pared by 4 bases and J by 0 bases, with 9 bases between. This CDR3 has 15 amino acids. Per the germline V gene, CDR1 is MGHRA and CDR2 is YSYEKL. Specimen: peripheral blood, collected 28 days after the second AZD1222 dose. The J gene is TRBJ1-4, the V gene TRBV4-1; no definite D call. This receptor was identified in an adult who received the AZD1222 COVID-19 vaccine. CDR3 coding DNA: TGCGCCAGCAGCCGAAAAGTTGCAACTAATGAAAAACTGTTTTTT. This sequence encodes CASSRKVATNEKLFF.